This T cell receptor (beta chain) comes out of a study of OX40 agonist ivuxolimab in advanced cancers. Overall study context: Head and neck, renal cell, melanoma or hepatocellular carcinoma were the cancers that dose-escalation patients had. At about 82% male, the cohort had a mean age of roughly 60 years, ranging from about 20 to 79.

This clone was seen once. The antigen is not known. Clones were read by immunoSEQ multiplex PCR, and TCRdb kept only the in-frame ones, dropping some. The repertoire consists of some 100,000 clones, with 84% occurring once and the leading ten covering around 1.1%. Study observations and caveats: Circulating CD4+ and CD8+ T cells showed clonal expansion by week 6 at 0.1 to 3.0 mg/kg.

V was cut by 2 bases and J by 6 bases, with 15 bases left in between. The CDR3 length is 15 residues. The germline gives CDR1 SGHRS, CDR2 YFSETQ. Sequenced here: CD4+ or CD8+ T cells sorted from blood, sampled in a trial of the OX40 agonist ivuxolimab. The chain carries TRBV5-1 and TRBJ2-1, with a weak D call TRBD1 (5 bases). The sequence was obtained from an adult with an advanced solid tumor such as melanoma, head and neck, liver or kidney cancer. The CDR3 spells CASSFDQGMGNEQFF. CDR3 bases: TGCGCCAGCAGCTTTGACCAGGGAATGGGCAATGAGCAGTTCTTC.